The clone carrying this T cell receptor beta chain was observed many times. Its specificity is not known. MiXCR was run by TCRdb on the 5' RACE reads, yielding one entry per CDR3 protein. The sample carries some 73,000 distinct CDR3 sequences, over 7.5% recorded once. This entry comes from a study of T cells after yellow fever vaccination. There are 16 residues in the CDR3. V lost 0 bases, J lost 2 bases, and 13 bases lay in between. The germline V gene has CDR1 SGDLS and CDR2 YYNGEE. Study outcomes and limitations: Just a small share of clonotypes turned up in the CD4 compartment as well as the CD8 compartment. Post-booster repertoires again held most primary-vaccination clones (roughly 95% CD4, about 88% CD8).

The starting material was CD8+ T cells sorted from PBMCs, obtained on the day of the yellow fever booster vaccination. The V call is TRBV9, the J call TRBJ2-3; D not resolved. The source is a man aged 30 to 39 who received the YFV17D yellow fever vaccine. CDR3 sequence reads: CASSVGFTEATDTQYF. CDR3 DNA: TGTGCCAGCAGCGTAGGATTTACAGAAGCCACAGATACGCAGTATTTT.